These 24 T cell receptor beta chains were all obtained from the same sample, sequenced in a study of blood T cell repertoires in COVID-19. Profiling relied on immunoSEQ multiplex PCR, and the TCRdb table lists in-frame clones only, not all of them. The sample records some 270,000 clones, 70% to 90% being singletons. The sample comprised peripheral blood. These TCRs come from a human donor with COVID-19, enrolled during active disease. The donor label of this sample is uncertain.

This clone turned up a few times. J is TRBJ2-3 and V is TRBV4-1; 7 bases are shared with TRBD1. V was clipped by 4 bases and J by 5 bases; unmatched bases: 9. This CDR3 comprises 15 residues. Germline loops: CDR1 MGHRA, CDR2 YSYEKL. CDR3 bases: TGCGCCAGCAGCCCAGTGACAGGGACGGGAGATACGCAGTATTTT. Its translation is CASSPVTGTGDTQYF.

This clone was seen a single time. J is TRBJ1-2 and V is TRBV6-1, with TRBD1 matching over 12 bases. Per germline, CDR1 MNHNS and CDR2 SASEGT. V lost 1 base, J lost 7 bases, and 16 bases stayed unmatched. The CDR3 covers 19 residues. The CDR3 bases are TGTGCCAGCAGTGAAGGGGTGGGACAGGGGGCTTTCTGGGTGAGTGGCTACACCTTC. Its protein product is CASSEGVGQGAFWVSGYTF.

This clone appeared a single time. V and J are TRBV3-1 (or the pseudogene TRBV3-2) and TRBJ1-4; unclear D gene. This CDR3 region has 18 residues. Germline V lookup: CDR1 LGHDT, CDR2 YNNKEL (reference sequence). V lost 0 bases, J lost 4 bases, and 18 bases lay in between. This chain's CDR3 is CASSQDWEMSRGNEKLFF. In nucleotides, the CDR3 is TGTGCCAGCAGCCAAGATTGGGAGATGAGTCGGGGTAATGAAAAACTGTTTTTT.

The V gene is TRBV9, the J gene TRBJ2-7; 7 nucleotides match TRBD1. The CDR3 consists of 14 residues. Germline V gene sequence: CDR1 SGDLS, CDR2 YYNGEE. The trim removed 3 bases at V and 3 bases at J, leaving 6 bases unmatched. For the CDR3, the DNA is TGTGCCAGCAGCGGACAGGGATTTGACTACGAGCAGTACTTC. Its translation: CASSGQGFDYEQYF.

This clone was seen only once. The chain links TRBV19 to TRBJ2-5; 9 bases map to TRBD2. Germline-derived CDR1 and CDR2 are LNHDA and SQIVND (reference sequence). V trimming: 5 bases; J trimming: 1 base; junction bases outside the gene matches: 11. This CDR3 region has 17 residues. The CDR3 loop reads CASSFSGSARGQETQYF. The CDR3 nucleotides are TGTGCCAGTAGTTTTAGCGGGAGCGCGAGGGGCCAAGAGACCCAGTACTTC.

V usage is TRBV4-3 and J usage is TRBJ2-1; 13 positions match TRBD2. The V and J ends lost 1 base and 9 bases, in that order; junction bases with no gene match: 6. The CDR3 is 16 residues long. The germline V gene has CDR1 LGHNA and CDR2 YSLEER. The CDR3 DNA reads TGCGCCAGCAGCCAAGTGCCGGGACTAGCGGGATCTGAGCAGTTCTTC. Translation: CASSQVPGLAGSEQFF.

The sample holds one count of this clone. J is TRBJ2-2 and V is TRBV11-2, with TRBD2 identical over 8 bases. J gave up 7 bases and V 6 bases, and 4 bases lay outside the gene matches. Germline lookup yields CDR1 SGHAT and CDR2 FQNNGV. This CDR3 has 13 amino acids. The CDR3, as DNA: TGTGCCAGCAGTAAGGCGGGGGGCGGGGAGCTGTTTTTT. Encoded protein: CASSKAGGGELFF.

The chain joins TRBV15 to TRBJ1-3; possible D gene TRBD1, 5 bases. From germline, CDR1 is LNHNV and CDR2 YYDKDF (reference sequence). CDR3 length: 17 residues. V gave up 5 bases and J gave up 4 bases, with 21 bases separating them. CDR3 bases: TGTGCCACCAGCTCCCCTCGACAGACGCCGTGGGGAAACACCATATATTTT. Translation: CATSSPRQTPWGNTIYF.

V and J are TRBV7-2 and TRBJ1-4; 7 bases align to TRBD1. V was pared by 2 bases and J by 11 bases, with 2 bases of the junction left unmatched. The CDR3 is made up of 12 amino acids. The germline V gene encodes CDR1 SGHTA and CDR2 FQGNSA. The CDR3: CASSLTGEKLFF. DNA for the CDR3: TGTGCCAGCAGCTTAACAGGGGAGAAACTGTTTTTT.

This clone is a singleton in its sample. The rearrangement links TRBV5-1 to TRBJ1-5; 7 nucleotides align to TRBD1. CDR1 SGHRS and CDR2 YFSETQ come from the germline V gene. The CDR3 has 15 residues. V trimming: 0 bases; J trimming: 2 bases; junction bases outside the gene matches: 2. CDR3 coding DNA: TGCGCCAGCAGCTTGGCCACAGGGGGCAATCAGCCCCAGCATTTT. Translating it yields CASSLATGGNQPQHF.

The genes are TRBV7-2 and TRBJ1-2; 9 nucleotides match TRBD1. Germline V gives CDR1 SGHTA, CDR2 FQGNSA. Losses at the gene ends were 8 bases for V and 8 bases for J; bases not matched to a gene: 9. The CDR3 spans 13 residues. The CDR3: CASQIGQGNGYTF. CDR3 bases: TGTGCCAGCCAAATTGGACAGGGGAACGGCTACACCTTC.

CDR3 region: CASSLTLNTGELFF. DNA for the CDR3: TGTGCCAGCAGCTTAACCCTTAACACCGGGGAGCTGTTTTTT. The chain is built from TRBV7-3 and TRBJ2-2; D gene uncertain. Germline V CDR1 and CDR2: SGHTA, FQGTGA. V lost 0 bases and J 2 bases, leaving 4 bases between the germline ends. This CDR3 has 14 amino acids.

The CDR3 reads CASSNGGGAPNSYEQYF. The CDR3 nucleotides are TGTGCCAGCAGCAACGGGGGAGGGGCGCCAAACTCCTACGAGCAGTACTTC. The chain joins TRBV11-2 to TRBJ2-7, with TRBD2 identical over 7 bases. The CDR3 totals 17 residues. In germline, CDR1 is SGHAT, CDR2 FQNNGV. V was pared by 5 bases and J by 0 bases, with 13 bases of the junction left unmatched.

The chain uses TRBV7-3 and TRBJ1-5, with a tentative D call TRBD1 (5 bases). The CDR3 is 16 amino acids. V was cut by 2 bases and J by 0 bases, with 11 bases left in between. Per the germline V gene, CDR1 is SGHTA and CDR2 is FQGTGA. The CDR3 sequence is CASSLGTSYSNQPQHF. The CDR3 region has the DNA TGTGCCAGCAGCTTAGGGACTTCCTATAGCAATCAGCCCCAGCATTTT.

The genes are TRBV28 and TRBJ2-7; perhaps TRBD1 as D (6 bases). V dropped 10 bases and J dropped 0 bases, with 16 bases sitting between them. Germline V gene data show CDR1 as MDHEN and CDR2 as SYDVKM. CDR3 length: 14 amino acids. The CDR3 sequence is CATSGTRSSYEQYF. The CDR3 DNA sequence: TGTGCCACCTCCGGGACACGGAGCTCCTACGAGCAGTACTTC.

The sample holds a few counts of this clone. This chain joins TRBV19 and TRBJ1-5; a weak D match, TRBD1 (6 bases). The V end was cut by 5 bases, the J end by 5 bases, with 10 bases between. Germline V gene data show CDR1 as LNHDA and CDR2 as SQIVND (reference sequence). The CDR3 runs to 13 residues. CDR3 sequence reads: CASSFRQDQPQHF. Written as DNA, the CDR3 is TGTGCCAGTAGTTTCCGACAGGATCAGCCCCAGCATTTT.

The V and J genes are TRBV14 and TRBJ2-1; the match to TRBD2 covers 14 bases. The CDR3 is 19 amino acids. J was trimmed by 5 bases and V by 3 bases; bases with no gene match: 12. From germline, CDR1 is SGHDN and CDR2 FVKESK. For the CDR3, the DNA is TGTGCCAGCAGCCACTACGCTGGGACTAGCGGGAGAGTACACAATGAGCAGTTCTTC. Its translation is CASSHYAGTSGRVHNEQFF.

The chain is built from TRBV24-1 and TRBJ2-5; possible D gene TRBD2, 6 bases. Trimming took off 2 bases at V and 6 bases at J, with 12 bases between the two ends. Germline V gene sequence: CDR1 KGHDR, CDR2 SFDVKD. This CDR3 comprises 14 residues. CDR3 nucleotide sequence: TGTGCCACCAGTGATTCGGTGGGGGGACAGACCCAGTACTTC. This gives the protein CATSDSVGGQTQYF.

This chain connects TRBV30 to TRBJ1-2; D is possibly TRBD1 (5 bases). Trimming pared 5 bases from V and 7 bases from J, leaving 20 bases between. Germline V gives CDR1 GTSNPN, CDR2 SVGIG (reference sequence). The CDR3 length is 14 residues. This CDR3 reads CAWDGAEGYLGYTF. As DNA, the CDR3 is TGTGCCTGGGATGGGGCGGAGGGGTATCTTGGCTACACCTTC.

The chain is built from TRBV6-5 and TRBJ1-3, with unresolved D. The CDR3 is 14 residues long. The V end was cut by 6 bases, the J end by 7 bases, with 16 bases between. Germline CDR1 MNHEY, CDR2 SVGAGI. CDR3 bases: TGTGCCAGCAGCAATTCGAGGGTAGGGAACACCATATATTTT. Translation: CASSNSRVGNTIYF.

The CDR3 reads CASSSPWDSQETQYF. As DNA, the CDR3 is TGTGCCAGCAGTTCCCCTTGGGACAGTCAAGAGACCCAGTACTTC. The chain uses TRBV6-2 or TRBV6-3 and TRBJ2-5; 7 bases are a match to TRBD1. Per germline, CDR1 MNHEY and CDR2 SVGEGT. V was clipped by 4 bases and J by 2 bases; unmatched bases: 7. The CDR3 spans 15 residues.

The gene calls are TRBV19 and TRBJ2-1; 7 bases match TRBD2. Per germline, CDR1 LNHDA and CDR2 SQIVND (reference sequence). The CDR3 totals 16 residues. J lost 4 bases, V lost 3 bases, and 9 bases had no gene match. CDR3: CASSIGASGNYNEQFF. The CDR3 DNA sequence: TGTGCCAGTAGTATCGGGGCTAGCGGCAATTACAATGAGCAGTTCTTC.

The CDR3 is CASSLGGTGLNFYTF. CDR3 in DNA: TGCGCCAGCAGCTTGGGCGGGACGGGCTTAAATTTTTACACCTTC. V gene TRBV5-1 combines with J gene TRBJ1-2; the D gene is possibly TRBD1 (5 bases). Germline V gene lookup returns CDR1 SGHRS and CDR2 YFSETQ. V lost 0 bases, J lost 11 bases, and 20 bases lay in between. This CDR3 is 15 amino acids long.

V is TRBV11-3 and J is TRBJ1-1; D is undetermined. This CDR3 is built from 13 residues. The germline V and J ends were trimmed by 1 base and 3 bases, with 6 bases remaining between them. Germline V gene lookup returns CDR1 SGHNT and CDR2 YENEEA. In nucleotides, the CDR3 is TGTGCCAGCAGCTTAGCATCAGACACTGAAGCTTTCTTT. This translates into CASSLASDTEAFF.